A single sample gave rise to the 10 T cell receptor beta chains below, sequenced in a study of post-analysis software for immune sequencing data. Study-wide findings and caveats: Five TRBV segments, including TRBV5-6, TRBV5-1 and TRBV20-1, were more frequent in patients than controls.

Their antigens are not known. The library was made from cDNA and included unique molecular identifiers. TCRdb reanalysed the PCR reads using MiXCR and keeps one entry per CDR3 protein. Counted here are 600,000 to 750,000 distinct CDR3 sequences, approximately 60% occurring once; the ten biggest clones make up over 9%. Sequences were obtained from blood. The receptors originated from a girl between 2 and 10 years old with multiple sclerosis.

The chain uses TRBV28 and TRBJ2-7, with 9 bases aligning to TRBD2. Unmatched junction bases numbered 6, after V lost 9 bases and J lost 6 bases. Germline V gives CDR1 MDHEN, CDR2 SYDVKM. CDR3 size: 12 residues. Here the CDR3 reads CASIAGVGEQYF. The CDR3 region has the DNA TGTGCCAGTATAGCGGGAGTGGGCGAGCAGTACTTC.

V and J are TRBV14 and TRBJ2-3, with a weak D call TRBD1 (5 bases). The germline V gene has CDR1 SGHDN and CDR2 FVKESK. The CDR3 is 15 amino acids. V lost 4 bases and J lost 4, with 15 bases in between. The CDR3 region is CASSPRTILPDTQYF. The CDR3 DNA follows: TGTGCCAGCAGCCCCCGGACAATTTTGCCAGATACGCAGTATTTT.

This sequence joins TRBV5-1 and TRBJ1-6; a weak D match, TRBD1 (5 bases). The CDR3 length is 15 residues. Trimming pared 0 bases from V and 9 bases from J, leaving 13 bases between. CDR1 is SGHRS, CDR2 YFSETQ, per germline. The CDR3 DNA reads as TGCGCCAGCAGCTTGGATCCAGGGACGGGTTCACCCCTCCACTTT. It specifies CASSLDPGTGSPLHF.

J is TRBJ2-3 and V is TRBV7-8; tentative D call: TRBD2 (5 bases). The CDR3 is 16 residues long. From germline, CDR1 is SGHVS and CDR2 FQNEAQ. V was cut by 7 bases and J by 3 bases, with 20 bases left in between. CDR3 sequence: CASMGRGLVTTDTQYF. CDR3 in DNA: TGTGCCAGCATGGGGAGAGGGTTGGTGACGACAGATACGCAGTATTTT.

This clonotype has a handful of counts. The chain couples TRBV7-2 to TRBJ1-2; 8 bases align to TRBD1. Germline values: CDR1 SGHTA, CDR2 FQGNSA. J was trimmed by 4 bases and V by 1 base; bases with no gene match: 8. The CDR3 contains 16 residues. CDR3 residues: CASSLVQGAQSYGYTF. The CDR3 nucleotides read TGTGCCAGCAGCTTAGTGCAGGGGGCGCAAAGCTATGGCTACACCTTC.

The chain couples TRBV2 to TRBJ1-2, with TRBD1 matching over 7 bases. Per the germline V gene, CDR1 is SNHLY and CDR2 is FYNNEI. With 0 bases clipped from V and 5 bases from J, the junction kept 3 bases outside the gene matches. The CDR3 covers 14 residues. The CDR3 DNA reads TGTGCCAGCAGTGAAGCAGGGGGCGGGTATGGCTACACCTTC. Translation gives CASSEAGGGYGYTF.

This clonotype was seen a few times. The CDR3 DNA is TGTGCCAGTCACTCGGGACGGCAAGTCCAGTACTTC. This gives the protein CASHSGRQVQYF. The chain carries TRBV28 and TRBJ2-5; tentatively, D is TRBD1 or TRBD2 (5 bases each). CDR3 length equals 12 residues. Germline-derived CDR1 and CDR2 are MDHEN and SYDVKM. Trimming removed 9 bases from V and 10 bases from J, with 18 bases in between.

The gene calls are TRBV5-6 and TRBJ2-3; D is unclear. The ends were cut back, 1 base at V and 4 bases at J, with 7 bases in the middle. This CDR3 region has 13 residues. In germline, CDR1 is SGHDT, CDR2 YYEEEE. The CDR3 region has the DNA TGTGCCAGCAGCTTGAGCCTTCCAGATACGCAGTATTTT. Amino acids: CASSLSLPDTQYF.

This clonotype was counted a few times. The chain is built from TRBV5-1 and TRBJ2-1; TRBD2 might be the D (6 bases). Germline-derived CDR1 and CDR2 are SGHRS and YFSETQ. This CDR3 region has 14 residues. Trimming took 7 bases from V and 14 from J, leaving 25 bases between them. The CDR3 protein is CASCDGGADCGEFF. Written as DNA, the CDR3 is TGCGCCAGCTGTGATGGAGGGGCCGACTGCGGGGAGTTCTTC.

The V gene is TRBV7-2, the J gene TRBJ2-5; 8 positions agree with TRBD2. The length of the CDR3 is 17 residues. V trimming: 3 bases; J trimming: 1 base; junction bases outside the gene matches: 10. Germline V gene lookup returns CDR1 SGHTA and CDR2 FQGNSA. The CDR3: CASSFGTLAGGQETQYF. Written as DNA, the CDR3 is TGTGCCAGCAGCTTCGGTACACTGGCGGGGGGCCAAGAGACCCAGTACTTC.